The 17 T cell receptor beta chains in this list originate from one sample, sequenced in a study of blood T cell repertoires in COVID-19. TCRdb's table, derived via immunoSEQ multiplex PCR, lists solely in-frame clones and lacks some. The sample has some 270,000 clones, about 85% seen once; the top ten hold about 6.9%. Sequences were obtained from PBMCs or T cells enriched from blood (not recorded which). These receptors came from a woman between 50 and 59 years old who had been exposed to COVID-19.

Here the CDR3 reads CASSQGPGWPLHF. The DNA of the CDR3 is TGCGCCAGCAGCCAAGGGCCTGGCTGGCCCCTCCACTTT. The chain has TRBV4-3 and TRBJ1-6; D ambiguous. The CDR3 covers 13 residues. Germline V lookup: CDR1 LGHNA, CDR2 YSLEER. V gave up 1 base and J gave up 13 bases, with 11 bases separating them.

The V gene is TRBV3-1 (or the pseudogene TRBV3-2), the J gene TRBJ2-2, with D possibly TRBD1 on 5 matching bases. V lost 1 base to trimming and J lost 2 bases, with 11 bases between them. Germline CDR1 LGHDT, CDR2 YNNKEL (reference sequence). This CDR3 contains 16 residues. This CDR3 is CASSQGTGTNTGELFF. The DNA for the CDR3 is TGTGCCAGCAGCCAAGGAACAGGTACTAACACCGGGGAGCTGTTTTTT.

This clone has a single count. This chain uses TRBV20-1 with TRBJ2-3; the D is unclear. The CDR3 spans 10 residues. The V and J ends lost 8 bases and 6 bases respectively, with 9 bases between them. Germline CDR1 reads DFQATT; CDR2 reads SNEGSKA (reference sequence). CDR3 DNA sequence: TGCAGTTCCGAGGTGGATACGCAGTATTTT. Its protein is CSSEVDTQYF.

J is TRBJ2-3 and V is TRBV24-1; 7 nucleotides align to TRBD2. This CDR3 is 17 amino acids long. Germline lookup yields CDR1 KGHDR and CDR2 SFDVKD. Trimming cost V 0 bases and J 0 bases; bases outside gene matches: 5. In DNA, the CDR3 is TGTGCCACCAGTGATTTGCGGATCGGGGGGAGCACAGATACGCAGTATTTT. Amino acid sequence: CATSDLRIGGSTDTQYF.

The chain is built from TRBV9 and TRBJ2-2; D may be TRBD2 (5 bases). The germline gives CDR1 SGDLS, CDR2 YYNGEE. The CDR3 sequence is 14 residues long. V was clipped by 3 bases and J by 3 bases, with 9 bases between them. The CDR3 is CASSEGVHTGELFF. For the CDR3, the DNA is TGTGCCAGCAGCGAGGGAGTCCACACCGGGGAGCTGTTTTTT.

The chain uses TRBV18 and TRBJ1-1, with D perhaps TRBD1 (6 bases). The CDR3 spans 14 residues. Trimming removed 4 bases from V and 1 base from J, with 10 bases in between. Germline V gene data show CDR1 as KGHSH and CDR2 as LQKENI. In DNA form, the CDR3 reads TGTGCCAGCTCACTAAAAGGGGGGAACACTGAAGCTTTCTTT. Protein sequence: CASSLKGGNTEAFF.

V gene TRBV5-8 combines with J gene TRBJ1-5, with 7 bases matching TRBD1. The CDR3 is 15 residues long. Trimming at V came to 3 bases and at J to 2 bases, leaving 5 bases not matched to a gene. Germline CDR1 and CDR2: SGHTS and YDEGEE. Written as DNA, the CDR3 is TGTGCCAGCAGCTCCGGACAGGCAGGCAATCAGCCCCAGCATTTT. The encoded protein is CASSSGQAGNQPQHF.

The chain uses TRBV9 and TRBJ1-5; D uncertain. Germline loops: CDR1 SGDLS, CDR2 YYNGEE. The CDR3 is 15 amino acids. V was shortened by 1 base and J by 3 bases, with 11 bases between the two germline ends. CDR3 loop: CASSVTEGFNQPQHF. The CDR3 DNA reads as TGTGCCAGCAGCGTAACTGAGGGATTCAATCAGCCCCAGCATTTT.

Notes on this clone: Because the CDR3's place on the DNA is in doubt, the DNA is left out and the CDR3 is given as listed by TCRdb. The rearrangement joins TRBV6-5 to TRBJ1-1; the table's TRBD1 call for D was not verified on the DNA. A total of 12 residues make up the CDR3, ends included. Germline V CDR1 and CDR2: MNHEY, SVGAGI. CDR3 region: CASSTSTGLAFF.

The chain links TRBV29-1 to TRBJ2-7, with D perhaps matching TRBD1 (6 bases). The germline CDR1 and CDR2 sequences are SQVTM and ANQGSEA. Trimming cost V 7 bases and J 6 bases, with 19 bases left between them. This CDR3 is built from 13 residues. CDR3: CSASMIVGAEQYF. The CDR3 bases are TGCAGCGCGTCCATGATCGTGGGGGCCGAGCAGTACTTC.

The genes are TRBV4-3 and TRBJ1-2; D might be TRBD1 (6 bases). This CDR3 spans 15 amino acids. Per germline, CDR1 LGHNA and CDR2 YSLEER. V was cut by 2 bases and J by 8 bases, with 18 bases left in between. The DNA of the CDR3 is TGCGCCAGCAGCCAAAATACAGGGTTTCTCGGAGGCTACACCTTC. It is translated as CASSQNTGFLGGYTF.

V gene TRBV5-1 combines with J gene TRBJ1-6, with 9 bases identical to TRBD1. Trimming cost V 4 bases and J 7 bases; bases outside gene matches: 6. Germline V gives CDR1 SGHRS, CDR2 YFSETQ. The CDR3 has 15 residues. CDR3 sequence: CASSQQGAGNSPLHF. Written as DNA, the CDR3 is TGCGCCAGCAGCCAACAGGGGGCCGGGAATTCACCCCTCCACTTT.

This rearrangement joins TRBV4-1 to TRBJ2-1; TRBD1 agrees at 10 bases. CDR1 and CDR2 from the germline V gene are MGHRA and YSYEKL. Trimming cost V 4 bases and J 6 bases; bases outside gene matches: 9. The CDR3 length is 16 residues. CDR3 sequence (DNA): TGCGCCAGCAGCCTCCGGGGGACAGGGGCGGGCAATGAGCAGTTCTTC. Translating gives CASSLRGTGAGNEQFF.

The J gene is TRBJ2-4, the V gene TRBV6-2 or TRBV6-3; 11 bases are a match to TRBD2. Per the germline V gene, CDR1 is MNHEY and CDR2 is SVGEGT. The ends lost 6 bases at V and 6 bases at J; junction bases unmatched: 7. The CDR3 contains 15 residues. CDR3 coding DNA: TGTGCCAGCAGCCGCACTAGCGGGGGAGTAAACATTCAGTACTTC. Encoded protein: CASSRTSGGVNIQYF.

The V call is TRBV19, the J call TRBJ2-7, with D possibly TRBD1 on 6 matching bases. V gave up 7 bases and J gave up 2 bases, with 9 bases separating them. This CDR3 is built from 12 residues. Germline V lookup: CDR1 LNHDA, CDR2 SQIVND (reference sequence). In DNA form, the CDR3 reads TGTGCCAGTAAAGACAGGACCTACGAGCAGTACTTC. This translates into CASKDRTYEQYF.

The rearrangement uses TRBV7-7 and TRBJ2-2, with no clear D. This CDR3 contains 13 residues. Trimming left V 5 bases short and J 7 bases short, with 11 bases between. Germline lookup yields CDR1 SSHAT and CDR2 FNYEAQ (reference sequence). CDR3 sequence reads: CASSPNFGGELFF. For the CDR3, the DNA is TGTGCCAGCAGCCCCAATTTCGGCGGGGAGCTGTTTTTT.

The V call is TRBV7-6, the J call TRBJ1-4; D call uncertain. CDR1 SGHVS and CDR2 FNYEAQ come from the germline V gene. The CDR3 covers 14 residues. The V end was cut by 3 bases, the J end by 10 bases, with 15 bases between. The CDR3 sequence: CASSLTQTGRKLFF. DNA of the CDR3: TGTGCCAGCAGCTTGACTCAAACGGGTAGAAAACTGTTTTTT.